This TCR beta chain emerged from a study of monozygotic twins with inflammatory bowel disease. TCRdb reprocessed the 5' RACE reads and reports one entry per CDR3 protein, with no DNA. The record lists about 210,000 distinct CDR3 sequences, of which the ten most abundant hold 1.5% to 2%. Per donor there was one draw, yielding a blood sample of roughly 2.3 ml. The germline CDR1 and CDR2 sequences are MNHEY and SMNVEV (reference sequence). There are 13 residues in the CDR3. Findings and caveats of the study: For repertoire similarity, concordant twins did not differ from discordant twins, possibly because power was limited.

With respect to this clonotype: Its antigen is not known.

This clonotype originated in a human donor with ulcerative colitis or Crohn's disease, or a healthy co-twin of an affected twin (not recorded which). The rearrangement uses TRBV27 and TRBJ1-6; the D gene TCRdb calls, TRBD1, cannot be checked with no DNA. Sequenced material: blood. CDR3 protein: CANWDLMDSPLHF.